This T cell receptor (beta chain) is from a study of cytomegalovirus exposure and HLA in healthy donors. A word on this clone: The target antigen is unknown.

The study ran its PCR with 60 Vbeta and 13 Jbeta primers. The method was immunoSEQ multiplex PCR; TCRdb's version includes in-frame clones alone and lacks a portion of them. This table holds over 100,000 clones. Findings of the study overall: Productive rates of about 87% or about 30% were seen for most TCR beta V segments in an earlier analysis. At a 0.05 false discovery rate, a later analysis found around 17,000 TCR beta sequences to be associated with HLA alleles. Among donors in an Asian-associated ancestry cluster, a later analysis reportedly found fewer N-insertions than the roughly 610-donor mean.

V lost 1 base and J 6 bases, leaving 10 bases between the germline ends. The CDR3 covers 13 residues. The germline gives CDR1 SGHTA, CDR2 FQGNSA. The sequence was obtained from a woman between 40 and 55 years old in good health and CMV-seropositive. The V gene is TRBV7-2, the J gene TRBJ2-7; no clear D. The source material was PBMCs. The CDR3 DNA reads as TGTGCCAGCAGCTTAGTCACCCTCGGCGAGCAGTACTTC. This sequence encodes CASSLVTLGEQYF. Variable domain in full (rest from reference TRBV7-2 and TRBJ2-7): GAGVSQSPSNKVTEKGKDVELRCDPISGHTALYWYRQSLGQGLEFLIYFQGNSAPDKSGLPSDRFSAERTGGSVSTLTIQRTQQEDSAVYLCASSLVTLGEQYFGPGTRLTVT.